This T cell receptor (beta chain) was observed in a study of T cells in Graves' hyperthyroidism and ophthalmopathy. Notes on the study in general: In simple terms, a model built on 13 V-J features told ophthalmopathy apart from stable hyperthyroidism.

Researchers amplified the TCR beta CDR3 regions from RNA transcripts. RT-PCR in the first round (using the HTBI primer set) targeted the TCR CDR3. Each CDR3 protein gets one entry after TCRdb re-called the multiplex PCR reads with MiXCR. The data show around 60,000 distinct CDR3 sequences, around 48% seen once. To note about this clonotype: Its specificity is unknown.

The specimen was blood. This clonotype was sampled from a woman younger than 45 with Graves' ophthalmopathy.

Here the CDR3 reads CASSPPSSYEQYF. CDR3 sequence (DNA): TGTGCCAGCTCACCACCGAGCTCCTACGAGCAGTACTTC. The J gene is TRBJ2-7, the V gene TRBV18; D is undetermined. Germline V gene sequence: CDR1 KGHSH, CDR2 LQKENI. This CDR3 is 13 amino acids long. V shed 0 bases and J shed 0 bases, with 3 bases lying between them. The full variable domain, with the rest looked up from reference TRBV18 and TRBJ2-7, is NAGVMQNPRHLVRRRGQEARLRCSPMKGHSHVYWYRQLPEEGLKFMVYLQKENIIDESGMPKERFSAEFPKEGPSILRIQQVVRGDSAAYFCASSPPSSYEQYFGPGTRLTVT.